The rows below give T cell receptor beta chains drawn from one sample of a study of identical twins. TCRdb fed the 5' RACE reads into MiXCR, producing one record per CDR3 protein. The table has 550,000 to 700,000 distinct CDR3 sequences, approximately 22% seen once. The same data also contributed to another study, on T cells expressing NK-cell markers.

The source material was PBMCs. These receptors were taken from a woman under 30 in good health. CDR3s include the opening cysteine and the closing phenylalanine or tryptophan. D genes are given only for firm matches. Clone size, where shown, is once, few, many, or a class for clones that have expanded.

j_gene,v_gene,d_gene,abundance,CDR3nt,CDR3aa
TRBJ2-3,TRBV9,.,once,TGTGCCAGCAGCGTGGACGGCACAGATACGCAGTATTTT,CASSVDGTDTQYF
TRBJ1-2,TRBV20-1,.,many,TGCAGTGCTCTGGTGGTTAGCAACTATGGCTACACCTTC,CSALVVSNYGYTF
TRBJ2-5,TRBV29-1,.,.,TGCAGCGTTGAACCAGCCAGGGAGACCCAGTACTTC,CSVEPARETQYF
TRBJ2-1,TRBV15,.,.,TGTGCCACCAGCCCCCGGGACTTCTTGGTATATGAGCAGTTCTTC,CATSPRDFLVYEQFF
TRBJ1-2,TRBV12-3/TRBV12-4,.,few,TGTGCCAGCAGTATACAGGGTTTTTATGGCTACACCTTC,CASSIQGFYGYTF
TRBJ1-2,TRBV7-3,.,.,TGTGCCAGCAGCCCTCAGGGGTACTATGGCTACACCTTC,CASSPQGYYGYTF
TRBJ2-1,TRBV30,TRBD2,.,TGTGCCTGGAGTGCCCCGGGACTAGTGAGTCGGGGTGAGCAGTTCTTC,CAWSAPGLVSRGEQFF
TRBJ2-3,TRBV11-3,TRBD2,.,TGTGCCAGCAGCAGAGGACTAGAAGGGTCGGATACGCAGTATTTT,CASSRGLEGSDTQYF
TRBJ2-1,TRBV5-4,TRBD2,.,TGTGCCAGCAGCACCCCTCGTGCTAGCGGGAGAAATTACAATGAGCAGTTCTTC,CASSTPRASGRNYNEQFF
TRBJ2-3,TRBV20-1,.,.,TGCAGTGCTAGAAGGGCGTCAGATACGCAGTATTTT,CSARRASDTQYF
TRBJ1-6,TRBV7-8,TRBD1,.,TGTGCCAGCAGCTTAGAGGGACAGTTTAATTCACCCCTCCACTTT,CASSLEGQFNSPLHF
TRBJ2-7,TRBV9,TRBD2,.,TGTGCCAGCAGCTCCACGGCCAGCGGGGGATCTCGAGAGCAGTACTTC,CASSSTASGGSREQYF
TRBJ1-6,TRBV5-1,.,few,TGCGCCAGCGGTCCGGGACTCGGGAATTCACCCCTCCACTTT,CASGPGLGNSPLHF
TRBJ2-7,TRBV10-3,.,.,TGTGCCATCAGCGGGTTCCGGAACGAGCAGTACTTC,CAISGFRNEQYF
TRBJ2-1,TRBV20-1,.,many,TGCAGTGCTAGTGATGGGGGTAAGGGTGAGCAGTTCTTC,CSASDGGKGEQFF
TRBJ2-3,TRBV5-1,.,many,TGCGCCAGCAGCTTTGGGCTAGGGACAGATACGCAGTATTTT,CASSFGLGTDTQYF
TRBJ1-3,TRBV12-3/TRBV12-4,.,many,TGTGCCAGCAGTGGACACTCTGGAAACACCATATATTTT,CASSGHSGNTIYF
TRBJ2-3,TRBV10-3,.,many,TGTGCCATCAGTGACCCAGGCCGGAGCACAGATACGCAGTATTTT,CAISDPGRSTDTQYF
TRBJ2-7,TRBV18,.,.,TGTGCCAGCTCACCTCAAGACGCAGGGGGGGGTTTCGAGCAGTACTTC,CASSPQDAGGGFEQYF
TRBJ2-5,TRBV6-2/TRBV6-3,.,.,TGTGCCAGCAGTTACTCGATTTGGGAGCGCCAAGAGACCCAGTACTTC,CASSYSIWERQETQYF
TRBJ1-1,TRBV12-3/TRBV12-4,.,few,TGTGCCAGCAGTTTTGCGGGGGCGGGTACTGAAGCTTTCTTT,CASSFAGAGTEAFF
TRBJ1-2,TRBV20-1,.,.,TGCAGTGCTAGAGGACACTACACCTTC,CSARGHYTF
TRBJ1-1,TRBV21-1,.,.,TGTGCCAGCAGCACCCGGGGGGGTAGGCCTGAAGCTTTCTTT,CASSTRGGRPEAFF
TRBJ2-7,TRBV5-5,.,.,TGTGCCAGCAGCATAGACGCGGAGATCTACGAGCAGTACTTC,CASSIDAEIYEQYF
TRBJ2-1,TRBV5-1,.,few,TGCGCCAGCAGCGAAGGAAGCGGCTACAATGAGCAGTTCTTC,CASSEGSGYNEQFF
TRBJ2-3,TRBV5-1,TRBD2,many,TGCGCCAGCAGCAAGGGACCGGGACTAGATATCACAGATACGCAGTATTTT,CASSKGPGLDITDTQYF
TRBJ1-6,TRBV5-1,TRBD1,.,TGCGCCAGCAGCTTGCACCAGGGGGAGAATTCACCCCTCCACTTT,CASSLHQGENSPLHF